This T cell receptor (beta chain) is drawn from a study of human T cells and chemical hapten exposure. Background on the study: On approximately 2 cm by approximately 2 cm of upper inner arm skin, sensitization was performed with 2% DPC. The upper back received 0.01% DPC by patch testing, with results read at 6 days.

Time point denoted: patch test 1, 2 weeks after DPC sensitization. The treatment here: therapeutic diphenylcyclopropenone sensitization with weekly scalp DPC. Blood was collected ahead of every patch test applied. The CDR3 totals 14 residues. In germline, CDR1 is SGHKS, CDR2 YYEKEE (reference sequence). V dropped 2 bases and J dropped 0; count of bases not matched to a gene: 1. Each CDR3 protein is one row after TCRdb ran MiXCR on the RACE reads. In the table there are about 82,000 distinct CDR3 sequences, about 10% of which are singletons. General study points: TCRs above 1 in 1000 frequency stayed constant with DPC sensitization.

This clonotype was detected many times. The antigen is undetermined. This clonotype was obtained from a woman aged 45-59 years with alopecia areata. Some clones in this sample may be carry-over from other donors' samples. Source: whole blood, taken in connection with sensitization to the hapten diphenylcyclopropenone (DPC). This chain connects TRBV5-5 to TRBJ2-5, with 7 bases identical to TRBD1. Here the CDR3 reads CASSLQGYQETQYF. CDR3 DNA: TGTGCCAGCAGCTTACAGGGGTACCAAGAGACCCAGTACTTC.